Shown below are 29 T cell receptor beta chains from a single sample sequenced in a study of blood T cell repertoires in COVID-19. Some clones are missing from TCRdb's copy, which holds only in-frame ones; the method was immunoSEQ multiplex PCR. The table includes about 160,000 clones, just under 95% detected once. Material for sequencing was peripheral blood. These receptor sequences come from a woman aged 45-65 years with acute or convalescent COVID-19.

The rearrangement links TRBV4-1 to TRBJ2-4, with 7 bases matching TRBD1. The CDR3 runs 17 residues. The germline gives CDR1 MGHRA, CDR2 YSYEKL. J gave up 3 bases and V 4 bases, and 12 bases lay outside the gene matches. The CDR3 loop reads CASSPGTAHGGKNIQYF. As DNA, the CDR3 is TGCGCCAGCAGCCCAGGGACAGCCCACGGAGGCAAAAACATTCAGTACTTC.

The genes are TRBV3-1 (or the pseudogene TRBV3-2) and TRBJ2-1, with 7 bases that match TRBD1. The CDR3 loop spans 16 amino acids. Germline V CDR1 and CDR2: LGHDT, YNNKEL (reference sequence). The ends lost 2 bases at V and 0 bases at J; junction bases unmatched: 4. CDR3 region: CASSQRGLTSYNEQFF. Here the CDR3 DNA reads TGTGCCAGCAGCCAAAGGGGGCTAACCTCCTACAATGAGCAGTTCTTC.

The V call is TRBV13, the J call TRBJ2-1; D remains unclear. The CDR3 extends over 13 amino acids. In germline, CDR1 is PRHDT, CDR2 FYEKMQ (reference sequence). Deletions cut 3 bases from V and 4 bases from J, with 7 bases between. The CDR3 DNA sequence: TGTGCCAGCAGCTTGGGCGATTACAATGAGCAGTTCTTC. Translated: CASSLGDYNEQFF.

The chain couples TRBV5-1 to TRBJ1-1; 7 positions match TRBD1. Germline V gives CDR1 SGHRS, CDR2 YFSETQ. The CDR3 loop spans 16 amino acids. Trimming removed 4 bases from V and 2 bases from J; junction bases left unmatched: 11. Written as DNA, the CDR3 is TGCGCCAGCAGCCTGAAGGAGGGGGCTGGAAACACTGAAGCTTTCTTT. This gives the protein CASSLKEGAGNTEAFF.

The gene calls are TRBV19 and TRBJ2-5; D is possibly TRBD2 (6 bases). V lost 9 bases and J 5 bases, leaving 19 bases between the germline ends. This CDR3 spans 14 amino acids. CDR1 and CDR2 from the germline V gene are LNHDA and SQIVND (reference sequence). CDR3 amino acids: CASSLGGVVETQYF. In nucleotides, the CDR3 is TGTGCCAGCTCCCTTGGAGGGGTGGTGGAGACCCAGTACTTC. Full variable domain (outside the CDR3, taken from reference TRBV19 and TRBJ2-5): DGGITQSPKYLFRKEGQNVTLSCEQNLNHDAMYWYRQDPGQGLRLIYYSQIVNDFQKGDIAEGYSVSREKKESFPLTVTSAQKNPTAFYLCASSLGGVVETQYFGPGTRLLVL.

The chain links TRBV29-1 to TRBJ2-3; 7 bases map to TRBD1. The CDR3 is 15 residues long. Germline V gene sequence: CDR1 SQVTM, CDR2 ANQGSEA. V dropped 4 bases and J dropped 0; count of bases not matched to a gene: 7. The CDR3 bases are TGCAGCGTTGCCTCCGGGACAGCTAGCACAGATACGCAGTATTTT. Its protein is CSVASGTASTDTQYF.

The chain uses TRBV9 and TRBJ2-3; possible D gene TRBD1, 5 bases. The ends were cut back, 0 bases at V and 3 bases at J, with 14 bases in the middle. Germline CDR1 reads SGDLS; CDR2 reads YYNGEE. This CDR3 region has 16 residues. CDR3 DNA sequence: TGTGCCAGCAGCGTAGCTCAGCAGGGTGGGACAGATACGCAGTATTTT. Its protein is CASSVAQQGGTDTQYF.

The rearrangement links TRBV2 to TRBJ1-1; 7 bases match TRBD1. The CDR3 is 12 residues long. V trimming: 5 bases; J trimming: 8 bases; junction bases outside the gene matches: 5. Per germline, CDR1 SNHLY and CDR2 FYNNEI. The CDR3 DNA sequence: TGTGCCAGCAGTACACCGGGACAGGAAGCTTTCTTT. Translating gives CASSTPGQEAFF.

The chain is built from TRBV4-2 and TRBJ2-7, with D hard to call. Between the trimmed V and J ends, which lost 0 bases and 4 bases, there was a span of 4 bases. CDR3 length: 12 residues. Germline V CDR1 and CDR2: LGHNA, YNFKEQ. The CDR3 DNA is TGTGCCAGCAGCCAAGATTATTACGAGCAGTACTTC. Translating it yields CASSQDYYEQYF.

A remark on this clone: This same CDR3 is encoded by further DNA sequences in the sample. J is TRBJ2-3 and V is TRBV5-1, with no clear D. V was trimmed by 0 bases and J by 4 bases, leaving 9 bases between them. Looked up from germline, CDR1 is SGHRS and CDR2 is YFSETQ. The CDR3 runs to 14 residues. The CDR3, as DNA: TGCGCCAGCAGCTTGGGGTTAGAGTCAGATACGCAGTATTTT. As protein: CASSLGLESDTQYF.

The chain is built from TRBV18 and TRBJ2-1; 8 bases are shared with TRBD1. V gave up 2 bases and J gave up 9 bases; unmatched junction bases: 3. Germline V CDR1 and CDR2: KGHSH, LQKENI. This CDR3 is 13 amino acids long. CDR3 sequence: CASSPNRGSEQFF. The DNA for the CDR3 is TGTGCCAGCTCACCAAACAGGGGGAGTGAGCAGTTCTTC.

This chain uses TRBV29-1 with TRBJ1-1; D is possibly TRBD1 (5 bases). V dropped 4 bases and J dropped 1 base, with 10 bases sitting between them. The CDR3 consists of 13 residues. Germline CDR1 reads SQVTM; CDR2 reads ANQGSEA. CDR3: CSVVGGSNTEAFF. DNA for the CDR3: TGCAGCGTTGTCGGGGGGTCGAACACTGAAGCTTTCTTT.

The genes are TRBV19 and TRBJ1-2, with TRBD1 as a possible D gene (5 bases). CDR1 is LNHDA and CDR2 is SQIVND in the germline V gene (reference sequence). The CDR3 contains 12 residues. V lost 6 bases to trimming and J lost 6 bases, with 11 bases between them. The CDR3 DNA reads TGTGCCAGTAGCCGAGAGACAGATGGCTACACCTTC. Encoded protein: CASSRETDGYTF.

The CDR3 nucleotides are TGTGCCAGCAGTCGTTCGGGGCGGGATGGCGGGGAGCTGTTTTTT. Its translation is CASSRSGRDGGELFF. The chain uses TRBV6-5 and TRBJ2-2, with D possibly TRBD2 on 6 matching bases. Germline lookup yields CDR1 MNHEY and CDR2 SVGAGI. V was pared by 5 bases and J by 7 bases, with 17 bases between. The CDR3 runs to 15 residues.

The chain is built from TRBV5-1 and TRBJ1-1; 11 bases match TRBD1. The germline V gene has CDR1 SGHRS and CDR2 YFSETQ. There are 13 residues in the CDR3. V shed 3 bases and J 8 bases; nucleotides not matched to a gene: 3. This CDR3 reads CASSSGTGGEAFF. CDR3 bases: TGCGCCAGCAGCTCCGGGACAGGGGGAGAAGCTTTCTTT.

This chain links TRBV7-2 with TRBJ2-1, with 8 bases identical to TRBD2. This CDR3 spans 19 amino acids. The J segment lost 8 bases and the V segment lost 4 bases, leaving 22 bases of the junction unmatched. Germline loops: CDR1 SGHTA, CDR2 FQGNSA. In DNA, the CDR3 is TGTGCCAGCAGCTATAGGGGGGCTGCAGGAGCGGGAGCATGGCATGAGCAGTTCTTC. It translates to CASSYRGAAGAGAWHEQFF.

V usage is TRBV7-6 and J usage is TRBJ2-2; a possible D gene is TRBD1 (6 bases). The ends were cut back, 6 bases at V and 5 bases at J, with 10 bases in the middle. From germline, CDR1 is SGHVS and CDR2 FNYEAQ. The CDR3 loop spans 13 amino acids. The CDR3 reads CASRETGTGELFF. The CDR3 DNA reads as TGTGCCAGCAGGGAGACAGGAACCGGGGAGCTGTTTTTT.

V gene TRBV21-1 combines with J gene TRBJ2-7; TRBD2 is the table's D call, not checked against the DNA. TRBV21-1 is a pseudogene. The CDR3 spans 13 residues. This CDR3 reads CASSKAGGSEQYF. In nucleotides, the CDR3 is TGTGCCAGCAGCAAAGCGGGAGGAAGCGAGCAGTACTTC.

The J gene is TRBJ1-1, the V gene TRBV9; 8 bases are a match to TRBD1. The CDR3 runs 14 residues. V lost 3 bases, J lost 2 bases, and 3 bases stayed unmatched. CDR1 and CDR2 from the germline V gene are SGDLS and YYNGEE. DNA for the CDR3: TGTGCCAGCAGCGCGGACAGGGTAAACACTGAAGCTTTCTTT. Protein sequence: CASSADRVNTEAFF.

The chain joins TRBV10-1 to TRBJ1-5, with TRBD1 as a possible D gene (5 bases). The length of the CDR3 is 18 residues. V lost 3 bases and J lost 2, with 20 bases in between. Germline V CDR1 and CDR2: WNHNN, SYGVQD (reference sequence). CDR3 DNA sequence: TGCGCCAGCAGTGATGAACAGGACGGCTGCGATGGCAATCAGCCCCAGCATTTT. This gives the protein CASSDEQDGCDGNQPQHF.

This chain connects TRBV3-1 (or the pseudogene TRBV3-2) to TRBJ1-2; TRBD1 matches 7 bases. With 1 base clipped from V and 8 bases from J, the junction kept 7 bases outside the gene matches. The CDR3 is made up of 14 amino acids. Germline assignment: CDR1 LGHDT and CDR2 YNNKEL (reference sequence). The chain's CDR3 is CASSQVGGGEGYTF. CDR3 DNA sequence: TGTGCCAGCAGCCAAGTAGGAGGGGGCGAAGGCTACACCTTC.

V usage is TRBV5-5 and J usage is TRBJ1-4; D is ambiguous. Per the germline V gene, CDR1 is SGHKS and CDR2 is YYEKEE (reference sequence). The CDR3 runs to 13 residues. Trimming left V 0 bases short and J 7 bases short, with 7 bases between. CDR3 protein: CASSLASGEKLFF. In DNA, the CDR3 is TGTGCCAGCAGCTTGGCATCGGGTGAAAAACTGTTTTTT.

CDR3 loop: CASSQGETLRAFNYGYTF. The CDR3 nucleotides are TGTGCCAGCAGCCAAGGGGAGACTTTGAGAGCCTTCAACTATGGCTACACCTTC. The chain links TRBV3-1 (or the pseudogene TRBV3-2) to TRBJ1-2, with unresolved D. Germline V gene lookup returns CDR1 LGHDT and CDR2 YNNKEL (reference sequence). Between the trimmed V and J ends, which lost 1 base and 2 bases, there was a span of 20 bases. The CDR3 spans 18 residues.

The V gene is TRBV7-6, the J gene TRBJ1-1; 9 nucleotides line up with TRBD1. The CDR3 has 16 amino acids. After removal of 2 bases from V and 4 bases from J, the junction contained 8 bases not matched to a gene. Germline V gives CDR1 SGHVS, CDR2 FNYEAQ. CDR3 sequence reads: CASSLLDGQGSTEAFF. The DNA of the CDR3 is TGTGCCAGCAGCTTATTAGACGGACAGGGGTCCACTGAAGCTTTCTTT.

The chain combines TRBV2 with TRBJ1-3; 7 nucleotides line up with TRBD1. Germline CDR1 and CDR2: SNHLY and FYNNEI. J was trimmed by 0 bases and V by 1 base; bases with no gene match: 3. CDR3 length equals 16 residues. CDR3 DNA sequence: TGTGCCAGCAGTGAAGGCAGGGGGAACTCTGGAAACACCATATATTTT. This gives the protein CASSEGRGNSGNTIYF.

This sequence joins TRBV5-6 and TRBJ2-7; possible D gene TRBD1, 6 bases. V was cut by 2 bases and J by 7 bases, with 16 bases left in between. Germline CDR1 SGHDT, CDR2 YYEEEE. The CDR3 is 14 residues long. The CDR3 region is CASSFTVLGQEQYF. The CDR3 coding sequence is TGTGCCAGCAGCTTTACGGTCTTGGGACAAGAGCAGTACTTC.

The chain couples TRBV30 to TRBJ2-7; 8 bases are shared with TRBD2. This CDR3 has 14 amino acids. The J segment lost 3 bases and the V segment lost 0 bases, leaving 4 bases of the junction unmatched. Germline CDR1 and CDR2: GTSNPN and SVGIG (reference sequence). CDR3 in DNA: TGTGCCTGGAGTGTAGGAGGGACTAGCTACGAGCAGTACTTC. It specifies CAWSVGGTSYEQYF.

The chain carries TRBV4-1 and TRBJ1-5, with D tentatively TRBD1 (5 bases). V was shortened by 0 bases and J by 5 bases, with 17 bases between the two germline ends. The germline CDR1 and CDR2 sequences are MGHRA and YSYEKL. CDR3 length: 17 amino acids. The CDR3 DNA reads TGCGCCAGCAGCCAAGAGGGGGGGAGCCCCTTGGATCAGCCCCAGCATTTT. It specifies CASSQEGGSPLDQPQHF.

The V and J genes are TRBV27 and TRBJ2-1, with 8 nucleotides matching TRBD2. The V gene's germline CDR1 is MNHEY and CDR2 SMNVEV (reference sequence). This CDR3 comprises 17 residues. V was pared by 1 base and J by 5 bases, with 10 bases of the junction left unmatched. CDR3 bases: TGTGCCAGCAGTTTATATAGGAGTAGCGGGGCGAACAATGAGCAGTTCTTC. Its protein product is CASSLYRSSGANNEQFF.